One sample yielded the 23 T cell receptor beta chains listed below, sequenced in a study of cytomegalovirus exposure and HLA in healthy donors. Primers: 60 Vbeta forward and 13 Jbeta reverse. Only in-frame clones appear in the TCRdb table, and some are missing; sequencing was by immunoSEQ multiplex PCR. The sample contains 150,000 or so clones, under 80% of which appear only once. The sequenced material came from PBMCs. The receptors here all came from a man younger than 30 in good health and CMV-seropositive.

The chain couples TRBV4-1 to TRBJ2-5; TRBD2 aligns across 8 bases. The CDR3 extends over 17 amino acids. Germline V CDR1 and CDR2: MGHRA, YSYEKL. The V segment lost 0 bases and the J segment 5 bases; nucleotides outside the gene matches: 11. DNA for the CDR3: TGCGCCAGCAGCCAAGATGGGGCGGGGGGACCACGGGAGACCCAGTACTTC. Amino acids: CASSQDGAGGPRETQYF.

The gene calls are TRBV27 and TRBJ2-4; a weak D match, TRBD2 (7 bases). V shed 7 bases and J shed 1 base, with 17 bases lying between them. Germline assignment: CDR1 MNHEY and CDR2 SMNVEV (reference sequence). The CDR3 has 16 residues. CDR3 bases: TGTGCCAGCAACAGAGGGGGGGATGGGGCCAAAAACATTCAGTACTTC. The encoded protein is CASNRGGDGAKNIQYF.

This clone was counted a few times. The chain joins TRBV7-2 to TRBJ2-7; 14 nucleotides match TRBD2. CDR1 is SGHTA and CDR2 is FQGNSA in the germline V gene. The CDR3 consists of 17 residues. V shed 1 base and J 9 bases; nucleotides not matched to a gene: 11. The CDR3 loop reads CASSLVVSTSGRAGQYF. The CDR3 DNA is TGTGCCAGCAGCTTAGTTGTGTCGACTAGCGGGAGGGCCGGGCAGTACTTC.

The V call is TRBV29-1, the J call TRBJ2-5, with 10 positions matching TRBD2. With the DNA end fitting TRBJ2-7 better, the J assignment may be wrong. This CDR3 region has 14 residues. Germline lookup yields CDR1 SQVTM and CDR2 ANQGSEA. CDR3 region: CSVLTSGISYEQYF. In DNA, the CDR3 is TGCAGCGTTCTTACTAGCGGGATTTCCTACGAGCAGTACTTC.

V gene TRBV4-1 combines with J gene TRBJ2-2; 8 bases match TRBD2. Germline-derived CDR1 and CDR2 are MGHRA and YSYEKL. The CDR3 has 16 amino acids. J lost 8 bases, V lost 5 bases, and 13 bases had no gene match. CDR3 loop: CASSSPGLGFKGELFF. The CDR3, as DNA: TGCGCCAGCAGCTCCCCGGGACTAGGTTTTAAGGGGGAGCTGTTTTTT.

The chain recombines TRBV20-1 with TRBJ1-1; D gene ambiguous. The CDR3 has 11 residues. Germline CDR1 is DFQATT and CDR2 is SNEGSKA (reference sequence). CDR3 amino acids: CGSIRNTEAFF. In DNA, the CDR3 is TGCGGGAGTATCCGGAACACTGAAGCTTTCTTT.

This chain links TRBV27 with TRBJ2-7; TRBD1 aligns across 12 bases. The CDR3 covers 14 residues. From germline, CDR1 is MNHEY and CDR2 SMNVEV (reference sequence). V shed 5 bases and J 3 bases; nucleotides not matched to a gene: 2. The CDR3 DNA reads TGTGCCAGCAGTGGGACAGGGGGCGGCTACGAGCAGTACTTC. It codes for CASSGTGGGYEQYF.

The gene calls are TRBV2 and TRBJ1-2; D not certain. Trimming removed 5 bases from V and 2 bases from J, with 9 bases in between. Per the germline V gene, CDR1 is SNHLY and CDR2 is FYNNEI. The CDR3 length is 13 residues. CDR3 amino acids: CASSKSENYGYTF. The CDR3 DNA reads TGTGCCAGCAGTAAAAGCGAGAACTATGGCTACACCTTC.

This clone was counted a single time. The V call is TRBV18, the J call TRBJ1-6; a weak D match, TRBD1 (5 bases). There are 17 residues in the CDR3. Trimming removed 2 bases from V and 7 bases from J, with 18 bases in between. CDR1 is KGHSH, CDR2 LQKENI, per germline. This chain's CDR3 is CASSPSAPGLSNSPLHF. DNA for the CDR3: TGTGCCAGCTCACCATCCGCCCCAGGGTTATCGAATTCACCCCTCCACTTT.

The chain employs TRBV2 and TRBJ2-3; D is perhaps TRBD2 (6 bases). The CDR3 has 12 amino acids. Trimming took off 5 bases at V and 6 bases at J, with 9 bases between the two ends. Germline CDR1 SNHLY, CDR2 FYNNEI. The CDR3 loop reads CASSRDFDTQYF. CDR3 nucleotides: TGTGCCAGCAGTAGGGACTTCGATACGCAGTATTTT.

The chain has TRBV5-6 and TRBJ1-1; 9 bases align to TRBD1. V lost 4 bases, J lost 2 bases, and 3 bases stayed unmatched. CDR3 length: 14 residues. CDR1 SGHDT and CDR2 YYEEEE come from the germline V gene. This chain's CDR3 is CASSVQGANTEAFF. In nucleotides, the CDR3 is TGTGCCAGCAGCGTACAGGGGGCAAACACTGAAGCTTTCTTT.

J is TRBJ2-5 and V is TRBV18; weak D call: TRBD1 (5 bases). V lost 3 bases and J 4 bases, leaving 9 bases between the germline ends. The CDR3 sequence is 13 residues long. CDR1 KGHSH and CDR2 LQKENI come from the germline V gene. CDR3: CASSPGATETQYF. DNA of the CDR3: TGTGCCAGCTCACCTGGGGCCACAGAGACCCAGTACTTC.

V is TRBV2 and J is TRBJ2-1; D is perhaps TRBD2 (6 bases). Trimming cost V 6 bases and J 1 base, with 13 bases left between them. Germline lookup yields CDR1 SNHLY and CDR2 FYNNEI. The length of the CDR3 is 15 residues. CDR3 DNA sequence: TGTGCCAGCAGCCCGGGACTTACATCCTACAATGAGCAGTTCTTC. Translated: CASSPGLTSYNEQFF.

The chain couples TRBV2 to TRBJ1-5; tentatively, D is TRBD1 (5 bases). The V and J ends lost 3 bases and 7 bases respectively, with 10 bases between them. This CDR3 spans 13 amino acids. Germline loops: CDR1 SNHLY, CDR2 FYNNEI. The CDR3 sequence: CASSDVWGQPQHF. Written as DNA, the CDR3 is TGTGCCAGCAGTGATGTCTGGGGCCAGCCCCAGCATTTT.

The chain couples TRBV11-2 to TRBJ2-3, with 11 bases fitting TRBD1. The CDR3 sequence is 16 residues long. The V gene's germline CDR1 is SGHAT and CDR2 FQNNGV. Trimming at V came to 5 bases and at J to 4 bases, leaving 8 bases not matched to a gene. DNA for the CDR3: TGTGCCAGCAGCCGAGCCCCGGGACAGGGGGCAGATACGCAGTATTTT. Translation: CASSRAPGQGADTQYF.

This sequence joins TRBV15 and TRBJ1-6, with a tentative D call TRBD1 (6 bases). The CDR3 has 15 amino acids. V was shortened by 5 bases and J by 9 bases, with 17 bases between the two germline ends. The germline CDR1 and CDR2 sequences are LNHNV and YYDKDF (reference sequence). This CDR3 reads CATSPRIGGISPLHF. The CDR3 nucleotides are TGTGCCACCAGCCCCAGGATAGGGGGAATTTCACCCCTCCACTTT.

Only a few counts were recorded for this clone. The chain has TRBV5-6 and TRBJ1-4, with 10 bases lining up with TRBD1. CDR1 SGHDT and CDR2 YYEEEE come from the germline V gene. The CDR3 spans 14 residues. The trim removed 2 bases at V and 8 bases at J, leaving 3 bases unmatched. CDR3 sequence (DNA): TGTGCCAGCAGCTTCGACAGGGGGCGCGAAAAACTGTTTTTT. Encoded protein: CASSFDRGREKLFF.

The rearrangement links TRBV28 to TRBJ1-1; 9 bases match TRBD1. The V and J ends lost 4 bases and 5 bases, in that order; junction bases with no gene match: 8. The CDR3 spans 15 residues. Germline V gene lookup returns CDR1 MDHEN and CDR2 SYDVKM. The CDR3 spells CASSSPRTGETEAFF. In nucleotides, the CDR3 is TGTGCCAGCAGTTCCCCGCGGACAGGGGAGACTGAAGCTTTCTTT. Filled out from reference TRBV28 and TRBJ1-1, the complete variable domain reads DVKVTQSSRYLVKRTGEKVFLECVQDMDHENMFWYRQDPGLGLRLIYFSYDVKMKEKGDIPEGYSVSREKKERFSLILESASTNQTSMYLCASSSPRTGETEAFFGQGTRLTVV.

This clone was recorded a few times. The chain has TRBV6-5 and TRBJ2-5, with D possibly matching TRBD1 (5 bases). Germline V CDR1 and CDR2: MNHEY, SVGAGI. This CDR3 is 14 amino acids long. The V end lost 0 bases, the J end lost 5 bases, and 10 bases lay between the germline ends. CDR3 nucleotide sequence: TGTGCCAGCAGTTACTCTGACAGAACCGAGACCCAGTACTTC. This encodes CASSYSDRTETQYF.

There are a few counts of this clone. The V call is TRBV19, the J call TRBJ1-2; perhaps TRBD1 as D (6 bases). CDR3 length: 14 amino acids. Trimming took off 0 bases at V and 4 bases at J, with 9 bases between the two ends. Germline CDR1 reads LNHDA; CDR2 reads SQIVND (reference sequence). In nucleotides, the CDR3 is TGTGCCAGTAGTATAGATTGGACAGCCTATGGCTACACCTTC. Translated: CASSIDWTAYGYTF.

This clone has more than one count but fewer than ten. CDR3 region: CASSLVGAGETQYF. The CDR3 DNA reads as TGCGCCAGCAGCTTGGTAGGGGCCGGGGAGACCCAGTACTTC. The J gene is TRBJ2-5, the V gene TRBV5-1; D perhaps matches TRBD1 (5 bases). Between the trimmed V and J ends, which lost 0 bases and 5 bases, there was a span of 11 bases. The CDR3 is 14 residues long. The germline CDR1 and CDR2 sequences are SGHRS and YFSETQ.

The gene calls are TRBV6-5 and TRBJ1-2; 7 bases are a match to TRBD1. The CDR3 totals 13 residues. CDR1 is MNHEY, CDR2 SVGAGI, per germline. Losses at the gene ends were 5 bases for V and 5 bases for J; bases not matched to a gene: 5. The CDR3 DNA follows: TGTGCCAGCAGTAGGGACAGATCTTATGGCTACACCTTC. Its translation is CASSRDRSYGYTF.

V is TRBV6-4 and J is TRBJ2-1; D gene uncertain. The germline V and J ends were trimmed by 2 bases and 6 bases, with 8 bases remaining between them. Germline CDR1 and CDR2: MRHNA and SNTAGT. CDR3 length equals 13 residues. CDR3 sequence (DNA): TGTGCCAGCAGTGACGGAGAATCCAATGAGCAGTTCTTC. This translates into CASSDGESNEQFF.